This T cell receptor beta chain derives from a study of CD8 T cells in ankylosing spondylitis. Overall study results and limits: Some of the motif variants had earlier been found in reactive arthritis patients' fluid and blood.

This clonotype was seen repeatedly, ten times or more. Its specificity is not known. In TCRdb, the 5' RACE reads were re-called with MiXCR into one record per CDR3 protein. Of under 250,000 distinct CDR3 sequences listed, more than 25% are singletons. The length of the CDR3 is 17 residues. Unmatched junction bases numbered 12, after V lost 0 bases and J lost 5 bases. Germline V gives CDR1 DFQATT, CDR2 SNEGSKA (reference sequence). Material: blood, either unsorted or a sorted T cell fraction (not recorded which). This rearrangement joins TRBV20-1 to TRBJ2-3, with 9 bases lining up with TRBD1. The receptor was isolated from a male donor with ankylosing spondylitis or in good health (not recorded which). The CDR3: CSARDNRGQGKRDTQYF. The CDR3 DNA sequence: TGCAGTGCTAGAGATAACAGGGGGCAGGGCAAGAGAGATACGCAGTATTTT.